A single sample is the source of the 16 T cell receptor beta chains below, sequenced in a study of a mutant IDH1 vaccine in newly diagnosed glioma. For these receptors, no antigen is known. Repertoires were generated with immunoSEQ multiplex PCR, while TCRdb's copy carries only in-frame clones and drops some. The sample lists roughly 60,000 clones, 75% to 90% occurring once. Specified time point: week 23, last vaccination. What each vaccine dose contained was 300 ug of mutant IDH1 20-mer peptide, accompanied by topical imiquimod. The input for sequencing was PBMCs, taken from a glioma patient whose treatment included an IDH1 peptide vaccine. Receptor source: a man between 40 and 49 years old with glioma.

This rearrangement joins TRBV2 to TRBJ2-3; no clear D. V was cut by 0 bases and J by 1 base, with 5 bases left in between. The CDR3 is 14 amino acids. The germline V gene encodes CDR1 SNHLY and CDR2 FYNNEI. CDR3 loop: CASSEALGTDTQYF. In DNA form, the CDR3 reads TGTGCCAGCAGTGAAGCGCTTGGCACAGATACGCAGTATTTT.

The CDR3 spells CASSRDRDYEQYF. CDR3 nucleotides: TGCGCCAGCAGCCGAGACAGGGATTACGAGCAGTACTTC. The rearrangement joins TRBV4-1 to TRBJ2-7; TRBD1 agrees at 7 bases. From germline, CDR1 is MGHRA and CDR2 YSYEKL. Trimming removed 4 bases from V and 4 bases from J; junction bases left unmatched: 4. This CDR3 has 13 residues.

This chain uses TRBV7-9 with TRBJ2-3; possibly TRBD1 for D (6 bases). The CDR3 extends over 13 amino acids. In germline, CDR1 is SEHNR, CDR2 FQNEAQ (reference sequence). With 5 bases removed from V and 6 bases from J, the gap between germline ends came to 12 bases. The chain's CDR3 is CASSTTGSDTQYF. The CDR3 DNA sequence: TGTGCCAGCAGCACCACAGGGTCTGATACGCAGTATTTT.

The chain links TRBV6-1 to TRBJ2-7, with TRBD1 matching over 9 bases. The V gene's germline CDR1 is MNHNS and CDR2 SASEGT. The CDR3 length is 14 residues. V was clipped by 4 bases and J by 2 bases; unmatched bases: 3. This chain's CDR3 is CASSGRDRAYEQYF. Here the CDR3 DNA reads TGTGCCAGCAGTGGCCGGGACAGGGCCTACGAGCAGTACTTC.

The rearrangement links TRBV5-1 to TRBJ2-4; D is perhaps TRBD1 or TRBD2 (6 bases each). V was shortened by 2 bases and J by 8 bases, with 14 bases between the two germline ends. Germline loops: CDR1 SGHRS, CDR2 YFSETQ. The CDR3 runs to 14 residues. The CDR3 coding sequence is TGCGCCAGCAGCTTAGTAGGGGGGATAGACATTCAGTACTTC. Its protein product is CASSLVGGIDIQYF. Full variable domain (missing parts from reference TRBV5-1 and TRBJ2-4): KAGVTQTPRYLIKTRGQQVTLSCSPISGHRSVSWYQQTPGQGLQFLFEYFSETQRNKGNFPGRFSGRQFSNSRSEMNVSTLELGDSALYLCASSLVGGIDIQYFGAGTRLSVL.

This sequence joins TRBV30 and TRBJ1-2, with D unclear. The germline gives CDR1 GTSNPN, CDR2 SVGIG (reference sequence). The germline V and J ends were trimmed by 1 base and 4 bases, with 19 bases remaining between them. The CDR3 runs 16 residues. The CDR3 sequence is CAWSEDRASAGYGYTF. Written as DNA, the CDR3 is TGTGCCTGGAGTGAGGACCGGGCCTCAGCCGGCTATGGCTACACCTTC.

The chain combines TRBV5-1 with TRBJ2-7, with 9 bases aligning to TRBD1. Germline values: CDR1 SGHRS, CDR2 YFSETQ. The CDR3 runs 14 residues. The junction had 7 bases not matched to a gene; V was cut back by 3 bases and J by 6 bases. CDR3 in amino acids: CASSWSGTGTEQYF. CDR3 bases: TGCGCCAGCAGCTGGTCCGGGACAGGGACCGAGCAGTACTTC.

The rearrangement joins TRBV29-1 to TRBJ2-5; D uncertain. The CDR3 runs 15 residues. V lost 3 bases, J lost 0 bases, and 14 bases lay in between. Germline V gene sequence: CDR1 SQVTM, CDR2 ANQGSEA. The CDR3 bases are TGCAGCGTTGACCCGGCTACTGGGAACCAAGAGACCCAGTACTTC. Its protein product is CSVDPATGNQETQYF.

This clone showed up just a few times. This chain uses TRBV10-3 with TRBJ1-1; D possibly corresponds to TRBD1 (5 bases). The germline V and J ends were trimmed by 6 bases and 0 bases, with 8 bases remaining between them. Germline V CDR1 and CDR2: ENHRY, SYGVKD. This CDR3 is 13 amino acids long. CDR3 nucleotides: TGTGCCATCAGCCTGGACATGAACACTGAAGCTTTCTTT. It codes for CAISLDMNTEAFF.

This rearrangement joins TRBV29-1 to TRBJ2-7; 11 positions agree with TRBD2. This CDR3 spans 14 amino acids. The V segment lost 1 base and the J segment 5 bases; nucleotides outside the gene matches: 4. Germline loops: CDR1 SQVTM, CDR2 ANQGSEA. This chain's CDR3 is CSVEGLAGRDEQYF. The CDR3 coding sequence is TGCAGCGTTGAAGGACTAGCGGGGCGGGACGAGCAGTACTTC.

This chain links TRBV5-6 with TRBJ1-6, with no clear D. This CDR3 comprises 14 residues. The germline CDR1 and CDR2 sequences are SGHDT and YYEEEE. Trimming took 0 bases from V and 5 from J, leaving 6 bases between them. In nucleotides, the CDR3 is TGTGCCAGCAGCTTGGGACAAAATAATTCACCCCTCCACTTT. It codes for CASSLGQNNSPLHF.

The CDR3 DNA reads TGTGCCAGCAAGACAGGGGGCCGGGTTCAGCCCCAGCATTTT. Translating gives CASKTGGRVQPQHF. This chain uses TRBV6-6 with TRBJ1-5; 10 nucleotides align to TRBD1. V gave up 7 bases and J gave up 6 bases; unmatched junction bases: 6. The CDR3 extends over 14 amino acids. Per germline, CDR1 MNHNY and CDR2 SVGAGI (reference sequence).

V and J are TRBV10-3 and TRBJ2-5; 9 nucleotides match TRBD2. CDR1 ENHRY and CDR2 SYGVKD come from the germline V gene. The CDR3 is made up of 17 amino acids. V was pared by 0 bases and J by 2 bases, with 7 bases of the junction left unmatched. CDR3 protein: CAISESSWRGGQETQYF. The DNA for the CDR3 is TGTGCCATCAGTGAGTCGAGCTGGCGGGGGGGGCAAGAGACCCAGTACTTC.

V is TRBV6-6 and J is TRBJ1-3; weak D call: TRBD1 (6 bases). This CDR3 contains 13 residues. V was clipped by 8 bases and J by 4 bases, with 12 bases between them. The germline V gene encodes CDR1 MNHNY and CDR2 SVGAGI (reference sequence). The CDR3 nucleotides are TGTGCCAGCTCCTGGACAGTGGGAAACACCATATATTTT. It encodes CASSWTVGNTIYF.

V gene TRBV5-6 combines with J gene TRBJ1-5; D is unclear. The CDR3 consists of 14 residues. Trimming pared 0 bases from V and 7 bases from J, leaving 11 bases between. Germline values: CDR1 SGHDT, CDR2 YYEEEE. The CDR3 here is CASSLAGRPQPQHF. The CDR3 bases are TGTGCCAGCAGCTTGGCGGGCAGGCCCCAGCCCCAGCATTTT.

The chain joins TRBV27 to TRBJ1-5, with 9 positions matching TRBD1. Germline CDR1 MNHEY, CDR2 SMNVEV (reference sequence). V shed 6 bases and J 3 bases; nucleotides not matched to a gene: 3. The CDR3 is 14 amino acids. This CDR3 is CASRGTGLNQPQHF. The CDR3 DNA reads as TGTGCCAGCAGAGGGACAGGGCTCAATCAGCCCCAGCATTTT.